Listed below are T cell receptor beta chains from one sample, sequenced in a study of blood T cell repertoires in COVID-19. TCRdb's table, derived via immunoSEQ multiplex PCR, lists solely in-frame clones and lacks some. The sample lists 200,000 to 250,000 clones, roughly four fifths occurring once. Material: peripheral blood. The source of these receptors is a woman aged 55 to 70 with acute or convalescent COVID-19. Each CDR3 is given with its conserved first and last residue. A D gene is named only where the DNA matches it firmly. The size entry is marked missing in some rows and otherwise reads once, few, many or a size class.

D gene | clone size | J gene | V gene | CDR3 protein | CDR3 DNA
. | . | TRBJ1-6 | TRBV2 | CASSVYRVGASRSPLHF | TGTGCCAGCAGTGTTTACCGGGTTGGGGCTTCGCGTTCACCCCTCCACTTT
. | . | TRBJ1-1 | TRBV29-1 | CSVEGQMNTEAFF | TGCAGCGTTGAAGGTCAGATGAACACTGAAGCTTTCTTT
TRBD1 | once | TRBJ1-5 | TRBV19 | CASSILQGQGAEPQHF | TGTGCCAGTAGTATCCTCCAGGGACAGGGTGCGGAGCCCCAGCATTTT
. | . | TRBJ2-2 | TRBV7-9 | CASSHSNTGELFF | TGTGCCAGCAGCCACTCTAACACCGGGGAGCTGTTTTTT
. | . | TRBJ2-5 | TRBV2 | CASSEGQPQETQYF | TGTGCCAGCAGTGAAGGACAGCCCCAAGAGACCCAGTACTTC
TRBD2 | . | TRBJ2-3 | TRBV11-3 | CASSPGLAGGTDTQYF | TGTGCCAGCAGCCCCGGACTAGCGGGGGGCACAGATACGCAGTATTTT
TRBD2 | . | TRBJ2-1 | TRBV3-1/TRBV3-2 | CASSQGSGGANEQFF | TGTGCCAGCAGCCAAGGAAGCGGGGGGGCCAATGAGCAGTTCTTC
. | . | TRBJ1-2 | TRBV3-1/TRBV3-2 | CASSQRQTYYGYTF | TGTGCCAGCAGCCAGCGGCAGACCTACTATGGCTACACCTTC
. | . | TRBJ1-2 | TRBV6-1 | CASSESRQGFKLYGYTF | TGTGCCAGCAGTGAAAGTAGGCAGGGGTTTAAATTATATGGCTACACCTTC
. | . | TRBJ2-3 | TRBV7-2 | CASSNPRRTDTQYF | TGTGCCAGCAGCAACCCGAGGCGCACAGATACGCAGTATTTT
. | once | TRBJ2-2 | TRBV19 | CASIEQGLDTGELFF | TGTGCCAGTATAGAGCAGGGACTCGACACCGGGGAGCTGTTTTTT
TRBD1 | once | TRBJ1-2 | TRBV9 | CASSVGPQGETYGYTF | TGTGCCAGCAGCGTAGGGCCGCAGGGGGAAACTTATGGCTACACCTTC
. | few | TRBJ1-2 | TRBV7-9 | CASSPTGNYGYTF | TGTGCCAGCAGCCCAACAGGGAACTATGGCTACACCTTC
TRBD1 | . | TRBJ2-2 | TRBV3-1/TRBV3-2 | CASSQVGQGASDTGELFF | TGTGCCAGCAGCCAAGTAGGACAGGGGGCATCGGACACCGGGGAGCTGTTTTTT
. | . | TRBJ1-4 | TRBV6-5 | CASRTATNEKLFF | TGTGCCAGCAGAACAGCAACTAATGAAAAACTGTTTTTT
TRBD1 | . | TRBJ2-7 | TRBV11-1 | CASSRQGLVYEQYF | TGTGCCAGCAGCCGACAGGGTTTGGTGTACGAGCAGTACTTC
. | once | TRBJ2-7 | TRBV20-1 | CSAEQYEQYF | TGCAGTGCAGAACAATACGAGCAGTACTTC
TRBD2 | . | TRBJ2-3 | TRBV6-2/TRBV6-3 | CASSRNAKSGGGTDTQYF | TGTGCCAGCAGCCGTAATGCAAAGAGCGGGGGGGGCACAGATACGCAGTATTTT
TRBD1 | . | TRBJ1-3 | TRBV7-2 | CASSSTGVGNTIYF | TGTGCCAGCAGCTCCACAGGGGTCGGAAACACCATATATTTT
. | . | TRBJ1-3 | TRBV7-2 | CASSPGRQGNTIYF | TGTGCCAGCAGCCCCGGACGACAGGGAAACACCATATATTTT
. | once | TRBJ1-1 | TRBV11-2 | CASCPQGNTEAFF | TGTGCCAGCTGCCCCCAGGGGAACACTGAAGCTTTCTTT
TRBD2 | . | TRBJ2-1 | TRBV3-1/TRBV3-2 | CASSQDRGGPGYNEQFF | TGTGCCAGCAGCCAAGATCGGGGGGGGCCGGGATACAATGAGCAGTTCTTC
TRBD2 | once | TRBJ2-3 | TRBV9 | CASSELAGLTDTQYF | TGTGCCAGCAGCGAACTAGCGGGCCTCACAGATACGCAGTATTTT
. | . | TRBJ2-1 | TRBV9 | CASSVSNEQFF | TGTGCCAGCAGCGTGAGTAATGAGCAGTTCTTC
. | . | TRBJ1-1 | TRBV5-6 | CASSRDTLNTEAFF | TGTGCCAGCAGCCGGGACACTTTAAACACTGAAGCTTTCTTT
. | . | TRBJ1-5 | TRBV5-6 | CASSSRSNQPQHF | TGTGCCAGCAGCTCCCGGAGCAATCAGCCCCAGCATTTT
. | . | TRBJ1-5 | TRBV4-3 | CASSPEATSNQPQHF | TGCGCCAGCAGCCCCGAGGCTACCTCCAATCAGCCCCAGCATTTT